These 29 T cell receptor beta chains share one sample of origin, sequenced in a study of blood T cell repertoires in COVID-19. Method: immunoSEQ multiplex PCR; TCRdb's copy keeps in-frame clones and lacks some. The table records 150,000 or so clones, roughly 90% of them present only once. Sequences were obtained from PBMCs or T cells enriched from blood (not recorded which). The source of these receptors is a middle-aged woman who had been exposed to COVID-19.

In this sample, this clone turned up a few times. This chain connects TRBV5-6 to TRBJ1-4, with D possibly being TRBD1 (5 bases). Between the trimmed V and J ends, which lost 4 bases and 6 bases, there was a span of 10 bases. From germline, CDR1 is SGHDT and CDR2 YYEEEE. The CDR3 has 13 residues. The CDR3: CASSADIYEKLFF. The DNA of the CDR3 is TGTGCCAGCAGCGCGGACATCTATGAAAAACTGTTTTTT.

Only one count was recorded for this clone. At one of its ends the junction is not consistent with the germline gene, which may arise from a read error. The CDR3, as DNA: TGCGTAATGTGGCACCGCTTCAACACCGGGGAGCTGTTTTTT. Encoded protein: CVMWHRFNTGELFF. The chain couples TRBV5-4 to TRBJ2-2; D gene unclear. The CDR3 has 14 amino acids. Per the germline V gene, CDR1 is SGHNT and CDR2 is YYREEE (reference sequence).

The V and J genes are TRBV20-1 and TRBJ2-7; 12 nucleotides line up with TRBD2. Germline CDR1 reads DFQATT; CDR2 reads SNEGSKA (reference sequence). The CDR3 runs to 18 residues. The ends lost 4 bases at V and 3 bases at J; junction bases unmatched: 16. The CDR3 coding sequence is TGCAGTGCTACTGAGAAACTGGGGACTAGCGGGTGGCACTACGAGCAGTACTTC. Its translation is CSATEKLGTSGWHYEQYF.

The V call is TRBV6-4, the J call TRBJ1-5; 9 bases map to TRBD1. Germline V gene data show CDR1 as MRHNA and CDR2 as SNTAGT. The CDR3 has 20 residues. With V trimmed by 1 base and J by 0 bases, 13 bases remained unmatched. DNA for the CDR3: TGTGCCAGCAGTGACTTCGATCGGGACAGGGATCAATCTAGCAATCAGCCCCAGCATTTT. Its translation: CASSDFDRDRDQSSNQPQHF.

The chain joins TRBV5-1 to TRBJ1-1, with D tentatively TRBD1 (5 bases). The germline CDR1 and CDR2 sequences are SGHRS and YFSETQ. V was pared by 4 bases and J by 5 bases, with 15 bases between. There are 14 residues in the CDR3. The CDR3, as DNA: TGCGCCAGCAGCCCAGGACCGGGGGGGACTGAAGCTTTCTTT. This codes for CASSPGPGGTEAFF.

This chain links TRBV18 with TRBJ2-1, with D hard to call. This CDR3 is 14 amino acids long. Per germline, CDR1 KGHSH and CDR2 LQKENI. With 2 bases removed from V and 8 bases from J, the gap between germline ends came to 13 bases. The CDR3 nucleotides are TGTGCCAGCTCACCAGACCTAGTGGTCGATGAGCAGTTCTTC. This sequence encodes CASSPDLVVDEQFF.

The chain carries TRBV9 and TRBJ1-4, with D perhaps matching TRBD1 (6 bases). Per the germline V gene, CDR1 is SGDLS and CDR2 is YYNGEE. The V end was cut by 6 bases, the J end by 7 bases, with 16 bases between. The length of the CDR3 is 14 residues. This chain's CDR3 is CASNKGGEGEKLFF. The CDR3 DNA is TGTGCCAGCAACAAAGGGGGAGAGGGTGAAAAACTGTTTTTT.

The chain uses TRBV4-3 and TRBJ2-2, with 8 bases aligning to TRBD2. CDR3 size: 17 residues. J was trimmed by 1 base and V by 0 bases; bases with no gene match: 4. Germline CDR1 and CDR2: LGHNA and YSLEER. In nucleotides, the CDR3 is TGCGCCAGCAGCCAAGATGGCCTAGCGGGGAACACCGGGGAGCTGTTTTTT. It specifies CASSQDGLAGNTGELFF.

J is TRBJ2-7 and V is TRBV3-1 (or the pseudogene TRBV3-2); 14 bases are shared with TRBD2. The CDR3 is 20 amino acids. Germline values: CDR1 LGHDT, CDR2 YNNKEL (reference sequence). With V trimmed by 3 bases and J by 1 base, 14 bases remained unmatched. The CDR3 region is CASSHGGGLAGVFVSYEQYF. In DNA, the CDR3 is TGTGCCAGCAGCCACGGGGGGGGACTAGCGGGAGTTTTTGTATCCTACGAGCAGTACTTC.

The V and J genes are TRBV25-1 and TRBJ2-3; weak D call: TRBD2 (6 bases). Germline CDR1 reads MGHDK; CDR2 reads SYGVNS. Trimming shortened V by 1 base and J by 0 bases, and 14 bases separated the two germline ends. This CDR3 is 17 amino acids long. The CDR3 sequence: CASSEFEAGSSTDTQYF. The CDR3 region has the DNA TGTGCCAGCAGTGAATTTGAGGCGGGGTCGAGCACAGATACGCAGTATTTT.

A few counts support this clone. The CDR3: CASSFLTGGNEQFF. The CDR3 DNA follows: TGTGCCAGCAGTTTTTTGACAGGGGGCAATGAGCAGTTCTTC. The J gene is TRBJ2-1, the V gene TRBV2; 9 nucleotides match TRBD1. This CDR3 is 14 amino acids long. J was trimmed by 6 bases and V by 5 bases; bases with no gene match: 5. CDR1 and CDR2 (germline): SNHLY, FYNNEI.

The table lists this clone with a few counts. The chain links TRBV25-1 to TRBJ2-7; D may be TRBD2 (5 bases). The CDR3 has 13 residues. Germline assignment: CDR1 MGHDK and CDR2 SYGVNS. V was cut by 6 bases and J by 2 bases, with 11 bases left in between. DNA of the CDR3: TGTGCCAGCAGCAGCGGTACCCCCTACGAGCAGTACTTC. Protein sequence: CASSSGTPYEQYF.

The CDR3 DNA follows: TGCGCCAGTCAGGGGGACACTGAAGCTTTCTTT. The encoded protein is CASQGDTEAFF. The chain is built from TRBV10-2 and TRBJ1-1; 7 bases fit TRBD1. This CDR3 has 11 amino acids. V was pared by 9 bases and J by 3 bases, with 1 base of the junction left unmatched. Germline CDR1 reads WSHSY; CDR2 reads SAAADI.

The CDR3: CASSLSGTGGAEVYEQYF. The DNA of the CDR3 is TGTGCCAGCAGCTTGTCCGGGACAGGGGGCGCAGAGGTCTACGAGCAGTACTTC. This chain connects TRBV7-8 to TRBJ2-7, with 12 bases matching TRBD1. The CDR3 has 18 residues. V was clipped by 3 bases and J by 3 bases; unmatched bases: 12. The V gene's germline CDR1 is SGHVS and CDR2 FQNEAQ.

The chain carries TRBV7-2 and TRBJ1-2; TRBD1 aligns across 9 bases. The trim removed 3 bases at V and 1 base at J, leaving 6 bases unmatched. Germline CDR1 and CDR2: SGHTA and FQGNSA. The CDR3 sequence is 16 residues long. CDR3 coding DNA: TGTGCCAGCAGCTTTCACCCGGGACAGGGTAACTATGGCTACACCTTC. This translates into CASSFHPGQGNYGYTF.

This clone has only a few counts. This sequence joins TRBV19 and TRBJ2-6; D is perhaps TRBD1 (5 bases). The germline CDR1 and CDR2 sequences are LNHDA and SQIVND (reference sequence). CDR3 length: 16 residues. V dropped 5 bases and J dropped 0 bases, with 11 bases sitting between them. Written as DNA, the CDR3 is TGTGCCAGTAGTCCCCGACAGTTCTCTGGGGCCAACGTCCTGACTTTC. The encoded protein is CASSPRQFSGANVLTF.

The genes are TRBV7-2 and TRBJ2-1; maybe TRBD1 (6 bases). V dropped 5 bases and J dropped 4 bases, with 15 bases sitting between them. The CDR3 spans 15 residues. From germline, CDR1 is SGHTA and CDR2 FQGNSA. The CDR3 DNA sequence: TGTGCCAGCAGCCCCCTGGGGGCAGGTTACAATGAGCAGTTCTTC. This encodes CASSPLGAGYNEQFF.

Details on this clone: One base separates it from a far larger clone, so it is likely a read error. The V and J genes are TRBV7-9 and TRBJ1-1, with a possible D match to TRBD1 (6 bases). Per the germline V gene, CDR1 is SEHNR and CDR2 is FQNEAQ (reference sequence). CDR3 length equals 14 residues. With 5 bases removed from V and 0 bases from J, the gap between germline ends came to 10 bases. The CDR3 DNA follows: TGTGCCAGCAGCCCCGGACAGCTGAACACTGAAGCTTTCTTT. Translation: CASSPGQLNTEAFF.

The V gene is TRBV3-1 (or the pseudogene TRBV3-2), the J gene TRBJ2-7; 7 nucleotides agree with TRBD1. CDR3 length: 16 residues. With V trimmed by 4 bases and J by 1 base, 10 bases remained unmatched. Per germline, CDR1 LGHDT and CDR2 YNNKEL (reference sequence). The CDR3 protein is CASSLLSWGQSYEQYF. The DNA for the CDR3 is TGTGCCAGCAGCCTATTGTCCTGGGGACAGTCCTACGAGCAGTACTTC.

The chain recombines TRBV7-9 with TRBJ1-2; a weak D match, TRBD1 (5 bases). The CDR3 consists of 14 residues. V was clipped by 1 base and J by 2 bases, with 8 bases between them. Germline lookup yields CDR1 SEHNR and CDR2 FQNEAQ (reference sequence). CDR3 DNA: TGTGCCAGCAGCTTAGGACAGCCCAACTATGGCTACACCTTC. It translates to CASSLGQPNYGYTF.

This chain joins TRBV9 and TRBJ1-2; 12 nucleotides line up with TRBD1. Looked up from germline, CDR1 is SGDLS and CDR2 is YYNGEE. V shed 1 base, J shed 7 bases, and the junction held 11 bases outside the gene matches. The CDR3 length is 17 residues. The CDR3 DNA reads TGTGCCAGCAGCGTACAGCCGGGACAGGGGGCTTCAGGTGGCTACACCTTC. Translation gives CASSVQPGQGASGGYTF.

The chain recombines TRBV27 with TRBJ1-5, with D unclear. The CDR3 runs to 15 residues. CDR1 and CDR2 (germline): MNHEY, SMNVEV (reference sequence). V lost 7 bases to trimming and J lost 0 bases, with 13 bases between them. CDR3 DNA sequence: TGTGCCAGCAACTCGGTCCGAAATAGCAATCAGCCCCAGCATTTT. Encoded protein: CASNSVRNSNQPQHF.

In DNA, the CDR3 is TGTGCCAGCAGTTACTATTCAACAGGGTCCACTGAAGCTTTCTTT. It specifies CASSYYSTGSTEAFF. The chain couples TRBV6-5 to TRBJ1-1; perhaps TRBD1 as D (6 bases). The CDR3 runs to 15 residues. The ends were cut back, 1 base at V and 4 bases at J, with 13 bases in the middle. Germline lookup yields CDR1 MNHEY and CDR2 SVGAGI.

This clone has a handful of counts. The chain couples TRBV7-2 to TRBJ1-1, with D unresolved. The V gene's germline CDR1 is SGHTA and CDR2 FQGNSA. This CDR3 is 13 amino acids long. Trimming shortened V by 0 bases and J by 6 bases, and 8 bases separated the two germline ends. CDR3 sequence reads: CASSLAVVSEAFF. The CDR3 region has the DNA TGTGCCAGCAGCTTAGCGGTAGTATCTGAAGCTTTCTTT.

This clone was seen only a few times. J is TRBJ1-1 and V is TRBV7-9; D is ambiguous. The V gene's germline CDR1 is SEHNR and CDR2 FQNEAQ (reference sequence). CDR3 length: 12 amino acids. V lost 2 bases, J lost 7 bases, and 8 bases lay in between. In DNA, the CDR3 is TGTGCCAGCAGCTTAATCCAAAATGAAGCTTTCTTT. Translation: CASSLIQNEAFF.

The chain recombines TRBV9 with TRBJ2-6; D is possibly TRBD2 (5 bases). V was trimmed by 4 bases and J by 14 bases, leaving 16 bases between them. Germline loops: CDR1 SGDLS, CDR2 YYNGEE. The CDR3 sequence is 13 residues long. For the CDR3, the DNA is TGTGCCAGCAGCCCCTGGACTCAAACTATCCTGACTTTC. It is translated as CASSPWTQTILTF.

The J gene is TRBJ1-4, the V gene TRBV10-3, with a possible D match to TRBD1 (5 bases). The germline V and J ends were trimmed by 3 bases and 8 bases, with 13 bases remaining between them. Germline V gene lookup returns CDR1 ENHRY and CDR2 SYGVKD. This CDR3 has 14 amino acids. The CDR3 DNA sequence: TGTGCCATCAGTGAAGAAAGGGGCAACGAAAAACTGTTTTTT. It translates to CAISEERGNEKLFF.

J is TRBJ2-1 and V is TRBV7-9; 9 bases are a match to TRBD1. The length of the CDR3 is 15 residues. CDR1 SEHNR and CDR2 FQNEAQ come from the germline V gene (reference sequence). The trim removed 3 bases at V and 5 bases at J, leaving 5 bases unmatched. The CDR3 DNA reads TGTGCCAGCAGCTTCGAGGACAGGGGCCACAATGAGCAGTTCTTC. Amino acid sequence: CASSFEDRGHNEQFF.

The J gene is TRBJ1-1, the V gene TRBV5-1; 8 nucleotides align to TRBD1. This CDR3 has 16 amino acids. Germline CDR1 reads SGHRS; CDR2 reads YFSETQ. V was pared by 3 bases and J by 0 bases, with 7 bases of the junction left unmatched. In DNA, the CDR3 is TGCGCCAGCAGCTCGGGACAGGATAGCATGAACACTGAAGCTTTCTTT. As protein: CASSSGQDSMNTEAFF.